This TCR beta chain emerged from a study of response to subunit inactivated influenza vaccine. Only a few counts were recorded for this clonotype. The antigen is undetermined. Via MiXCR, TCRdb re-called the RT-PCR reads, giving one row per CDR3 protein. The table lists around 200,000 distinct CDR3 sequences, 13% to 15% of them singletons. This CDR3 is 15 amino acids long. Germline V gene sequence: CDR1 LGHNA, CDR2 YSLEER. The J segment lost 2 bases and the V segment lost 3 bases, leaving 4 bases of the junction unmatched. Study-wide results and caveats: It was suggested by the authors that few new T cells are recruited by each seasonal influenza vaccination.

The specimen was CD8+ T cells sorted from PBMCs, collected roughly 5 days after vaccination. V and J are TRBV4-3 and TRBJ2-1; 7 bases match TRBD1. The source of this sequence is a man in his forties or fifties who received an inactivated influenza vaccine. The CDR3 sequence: CASSQTGNPYNEQFF. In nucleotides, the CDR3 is TGCGCCAGCAGCCAGACAGGGAACCCCTACAATGAGCAGTTCTTC.